These T cell receptor beta chains were read from a single sample in a study of cytomegalovirus exposure and HLA in healthy donors. Using immunoSEQ multiplex PCR, the repertoire was profiled, and TCRdb retains in-frame clones only, with some absent. The sample lists roughly 160,000 clones, about 80% occurring once. Sequencing was performed on PBMCs. The receptors were sampled from a man aged 25 to 45 in good health and CMV-seropositive. Both conserved end residues are part of each CDR3. The D gene is left open where the match is weak. Some rows have no size entry. The others give once, few or many, or a class for an expanded clone.

V gene	J gene	clone size	CDR3 length	D gene	CDR3 protein	CDR3 DNA
TRBV5-1	TRBJ2-2	-	14	-	CASSPGQDTGELFF	TGCGCCAGCAGCCCGGGACAAGACACCGGGGAGCTGTTTTTT
TRBV5-1	TRBJ2-1	-	14	-	CASSRGERGDEQFF	TGCGCCAGCAGCCGAGGAGAAAGGGGCGATGAGCAGTTCTTC
TRBV27	TRBJ2-4	-	16	-	CASSFFAGLAKNIQYF	TGTGCCAGCAGTTTCTTTGCAGGGTTAGCCAAAAACATTCAGTACTTC
TRBV10-3	TRBJ2-2	-	16	TRBD2	CAISESRLAGTGELFF	TGTGCCATCAGTGAGTCGCGGCTAGCGGGCACCGGGGAGCTGTTTTTT
TRBV5-1	TRBJ1-1	once	13	-	CASSLLGSAEAFF	TGCGCCAGCAGCTTGCTAGGTAGCGCTGAAGCTTTCTTT
TRBV28	TRBJ2-7	-	15	TRBD1	CASSPGTGRGLEQYF	TGTGCCAGCAGCCCCGGGACAGGGAGGGGGTTGGAGCAGTACTTC
TRBV19	TRBJ2-2	once	19	TRBD1	CASSIGTGGGLMGTGELFF	TGTGCCAGTAGTATAGGTACAGGGGGCGGCCTGATGGGGACCGGGGAGCTGTTTTTT
TRBV7-2	TRBJ1-5	once	18	TRBD1	CASRNGQGAPYSNQPQHF	TGTGCCAGCAGGAATGGACAGGGGGCTCCATATAGCAATCAGCCCCAGCATTTT
TRBV14	TRBJ2-7	-	13	-	CASSQVMGGEQYF	TGTGCCAGCAGCCAAGTAATGGGGGGAGAGCAGTACTTC
TRBV4-1	TRBJ2-7	-	12	-	CASGTGSYEQYF	TGCGCCAGCGGTACGGGCTCCTACGAGCAGTACTTC
TRBV18	TRBJ1-2	-	18	TRBD1	CASSPLQGAGYNNYGYTF	TGTGCCAGCTCACCTCTCCAGGGGGCCGGATATAACAACTATGGCTACACCTTC
TRBV10-3	TRBJ1-1	once	13	-	CAISESTGKEAFF	TGTGCCATCAGTGAGTCGACGGGGAAGGAAGCTTTCTTT
TRBV18	TRBJ2-1	-	14	-	CASSPPDSHNEQFF	TGTGCCAGCTCACCGCCGGACAGTCACAATGAGCAGTTCTTC
TRBV5-6	TRBJ2-4	-	14	TRBD1	CASRSNRGWDIQYF	TGTGCCAGCAGATCAAACAGGGGTTGGGACATTCAGTACTTC
TRBV30	TRBJ1-5	-	13	-	CAWGTISNQPQHF	TGTGCCTGGGGGACAATTAGCAATCAGCCCCAGCATTTT
TRBV27	TRBJ2-7	few	13	-	CASSKLQGNEQYF	TGTGCCAGCAGTAAATTGCAGGGGAACGAGCAGTACTTC
TRBV9	TRBJ1-4	-	15	-	CASSVGGRGGEKLFF	TGTGCCAGCAGCGTAGGAGGCAGGGGAGGGGAAAAACTGTTTTTT
TRBV18	TRBJ2-7	-	16	TRBD2	CASSPPGGRDSYEQYF	TGTGCCAGCTCACCACCGGGCGGGAGGGATTCCTACGAGCAGTACTTC
TRBV6-6	TRBJ1-1	few	14	-	CASSYAGGGTEAFF	TGTGCCAGCAGTTACGCGGGGGGAGGGACTGAAGCTTTCTTT
TRBV2	TRBJ1-5	-	13	TRBD1	CASSGQANQPQHF	TGTGCCAGCAGCGGACAGGCGAATCAGCCCCAGCATTTT
TRBV7-6	TRBJ2-3	-	15	TRBD2	CASSPSGGAGDTQYF	TGTGCCAGCAGCCCGAGCGGGGGGGCCGGTGATACGCAGTATTTT
TRBV2	TRBJ1-5	-	16	-	CASTLGQLSFNQPQHF	TGTGCCAGCACCCTAGGACAGCTCTCCTTCAATCAGCCCCAGCATTTT
TRBV12-5	TRBJ2-7	-	13	-	CASGLVLTYEQYF	TGTGCTAGTGGTTTGGTACTCACCTACGAGCAGTACTTC
TRBV6-5	TRBJ1-1	few	11	-	CASSHGREAFF	TGTGCCAGCAGCCACGGCAGGGAAGCTTTCTTT
TRBV19	TRBJ2-7	-	14	TRBD1	CASSERDRGYEQYF	TGTGCCAGTAGTGAACGGGACAGGGGCTACGAGCAGTACTTC
TRBV30	TRBJ1-4	-	14	TRBD1	CAWSTGQGDEKLFF	TGTGCCTGGAGTACGGGACAGGGGGACGAAAAACTGTTTTTT
TRBV5-1	TRBJ2-7	-	16	TRBD1	CASSLVLGGQLGEQYF	TGCGCCAGCAGCTTGGTGTTAGGGGGACAGCTAGGCGAGCAGTACTTC
TRBV6-5	TRBJ2-7	-	15	TRBD1	CASSSPGQGTYEQYF	TGTGCCAGCAGTTCCCCGGGACAGGGGACCTACGAGCAGTACTTC
TRBV2	TRBJ1-2	-	14	TRBD1	CASSGTGAFYGYTF	TGTGCCAGCAGCGGGACAGGGGCTTTTTATGGCTACACCTTC
TRBV6-1	TRBJ2-5	-	16	TRBD1	CASSGENRGRRETQYF	TGTGCCAGCAGTGGAGAAAACAGGGGGCGACGGGAGACCCAGTACTTC
TRBV4-1	TRBJ2-5	-	16	TRBD1	CASSAPGTGVQETQYF	TGCGCCAGCAGCGCCCCGGGGACAGGGGTCCAAGAGACCCAGTACTTC
TRBV28	TRBJ1-2	-	17	TRBD1	CASSLGGQGATDYGYTF	TGTGCCAGCAGTTTGGGCGGACAGGGGGCGACGGACTATGGCTACACCTTC
TRBV10-1	TRBJ2-5	-	13	-	CASSESGFGTQYF	TGCGCCAGCAGTGAATCGGGGTTCGGGACCCAGTACTTC
TRBV7-9	TRBJ2-3	-	16	TRBD2	CASSLVGTSGADTQYF	TGTGCCAGCAGCTTGGTTGGGACTAGTGGGGCAGATACGCAGTATTTT
TRBV18	TRBJ2-7	-	16	TRBD1	CASSPSRDSASWEQYF	TGTGCCAGCTCACCGTCCCGGGACAGTGCTTCCTGGGAGCAGTACTTC